This TCR beta chain was obtained from a study of CD8+ T cells in alopecia areata. Sequencing used cDNA as its template, made by extracting RNA and reverse transcribing it. Sequenced by immunoSEQ multiplex PCR; TCRdb stores in-frame clones only, minus some. The sample has approximately 210,000 clones, roughly three fifths seen once. The V and J ends lost 3 bases and 0 bases respectively, with 8 bases between them. The CDR3 consists of 13 residues. Germline V CDR1 and CDR2: SQVTM, ANQGSEA. Regarding treatment: oral pan-JAK inhibitor, 5-10 mg twice daily. The clonotype comes from a human donor with alopecia areata. The starting material was CD4+ T cells sorted from blood, obtained at week 4, from a patient treated with tofacitinib. The chain links TRBV29-1 to TRBJ2-5; no reliable D call. CDR3 nucleotide sequence: TGCAGCGTTGATGGAAGCAACCAAGAGACCCAGTACTTC. It codes for CSVDGSNQETQYF.